This TCR beta chain was identified during a study of blood T cell repertoires in COVID-19. TCRdb's table, derived via immunoSEQ multiplex PCR, lists solely in-frame clones and lacks some. The sample yields around 90,000 clones, just over 85% seen once. The material sequenced was peripheral blood. This receptor was obtained from a man over 45 with COVID-19, enrolled during active disease.

CDR3 in amino acids: CASSLSGTGLNEQFF. In nucleotides, the CDR3 is TGTGCCAGCAGTTTATCCGGGACAGGCCTCAATGAGCAGTTCTTC. This chain links TRBV28 with TRBJ2-1; 8 nucleotides agree with TRBD1. The germline V gene encodes CDR1 MDHEN and CDR2 SYDVKM. The CDR3 spans 15 residues. Trimming at V came to 1 base and at J to 6 bases, leaving 5 bases not matched to a gene. The variable domain in full, with the rest retrieved from reference TRBV28 and TRBJ2-1, is DVKVTQSSRYLVKRTGEKVFLECVQDMDHENMFWYRQDPGLGLRLIYFSYDVKMKEKGDIPEGYSVSREKKERFSLILESASTNQTSMYLCASSLSGTGLNEQFFGPGTRLTVL.